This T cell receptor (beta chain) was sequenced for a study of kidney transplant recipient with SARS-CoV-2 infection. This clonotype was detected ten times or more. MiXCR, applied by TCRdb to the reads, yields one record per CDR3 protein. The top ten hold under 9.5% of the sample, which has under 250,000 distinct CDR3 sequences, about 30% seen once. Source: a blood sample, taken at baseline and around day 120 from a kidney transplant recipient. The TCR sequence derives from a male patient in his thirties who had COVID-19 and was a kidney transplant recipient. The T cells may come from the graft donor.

CDR3 in amino acids: CASSPLRRGDTGELFF. In DNA, the CDR3 is TGTGCCAGCTCACCACTCAGGAGAGGGGACACCGGGGAGCTGTTTTTT. The chain joins TRBV18 to TRBJ2-2; TRBD1 or TRBD2 may be the D gene (5 bases each). This CDR3 is built from 16 residues. Germline V gives CDR1 KGHSH, CDR2 LQKENI. The ends were cut back, 1 base at V and 3 bases at J, with 12 bases in the middle.